These T cell receptor beta chains were read from a single sample in a study of cytomegalovirus exposure and HLA in healthy donors. Clones were sequenced by immunoSEQ multiplex PCR, and TCRdb holds only the in-frame ones, with some missing. Found here are under 200,000 clones, roughly 95% of them singletons; the top ten hold about 0.89%. Sequenced sample: PBMCs. These receptors were collected from a woman under 30 in good health and CMV-seronegative. Each CDR3 is given with its conserved first and last residue. D genes are given only for firm matches. Clone size appears in some rows only: once, few, many, or a class for an expanded clone.

j_call cdr3_length clone_size d_call v_call cdr3_nt cdr3_aa
TRBJ2-5 15 - - TRBV7-2 TGTGCCAGCAGCTTAGCGCTGGCTCGACAAGAGACCCAGTACTTC CASSLALARQETQYF
TRBJ1-3 17 - - TRBV9 TGTGCCAGCAGCGTAGGACGGGGGTCGAGCTCTGGAAACACCATATATTTT CASSVGRGSSSGNTIYF
TRBJ1-1 16 - - TRBV18 TGTGCCAGCTCACGACAAAGGGACATGAGGTGGACTGAAGCTTTCTTT CASSRQRDMRWTEAFF
TRBJ2-5 15 - - TRBV6-5 TGTGCCAGCAGTTACTCGATCACAGGCCAAGAGACCCAGTACTTC CASSYSITGQETQYF
TRBJ2-5 16 once TRBD2 TRBV11-2 TGTGCCAGCAGCTTAGAGGCTAGCGGGGTGGGAGAGACCCAGTACTTC CASSLEASGVGETQYF
TRBJ2-3 16 - - TRBV6-5 TGTGCCAGCAGTTACTCGACTGCCAGGGGTATAGATACGCAGTATTTT CASSYSTARGIDTQYF
TRBJ1-2 13 - - TRBV5-1 TGCGCCAGCTCCCCAGTGGAGGGCTATGGCTACACCTTC CASSPVEGYGYTF
TRBJ2-2 16 - TRBD1 TRBV5-6 TGTGCCAGCAGCCTAATAGACAGGGAGCACACCGGGGAGCTGTTTTTT CASSLIDREHTGELFF
TRBJ1-5 13 - - TRBV29-1 TGCAGCGTGTCGGAGGGGTGGTCTCAGCCCCAGCATTTT CSVSEGWSQPQHF
TRBJ2-7 12 - - TRBV7-2 TGTGCCAGCAGCCAACTAGCTTACGAGCAGTACTTC CASSQLAYEQYF
TRBJ2-7 16 - TRBD1 TRBV19 TGTGCCAGTAGTATAGGAGGGGACAGGGGCTCCTACGAGCAGTACTTC CASSIGGDRGSYEQYF
TRBJ2-7 14 - TRBD2 TRBV5-1 TGCGCCAGCAGCTCGGGACTAGCGGGGAACGAGCAGTACTTC CASSSGLAGNEQYF
TRBJ2-7 14 once TRBD2 TRBV11-2 TGTGCCAGCAGCTTGGGCGGGGGAAACTACGAGCAGTACTTC CASSLGGGNYEQYF
TRBJ2-7 15 - - TRBV7-3 TGTGCCAGCAGCTTAAACCCTAGCCCGACCTACGAGCAGTACTTC CASSLNPSPTYEQYF
TRBJ2-1 17 - TRBD2 TRBV27 TGTGCCAGCTCACCCACTAGCGGGGGGCGACGGACGGGGGAGCAGTTCTTC CASSPTSGGRRTGEQFF
TRBJ2-1 16 - - TRBV6-5 TGTGCCAGCAGTTACGCGTTTAGGAGGGTATACAATGAGCAGTTCTTC CASSYAFRRVYNEQFF
TRBJ2-2 14 - TRBD1 TRBV19 TGTGCCAGTAGTATTTGGGACAGAACCGGGGAGCTGTTTTTT CASSIWDRTGELFF
TRBJ2-3 13 - - TRBV27 TGTGCCAGCAGTTTTTCAGGGGCGGATACGCAGTATTTT CASSFSGADTQYF
TRBJ1-2 17 - - TRBV4-1 TGCGCCAGCAGCCAAGCCCCCGGGGGGGAGGGAGCCTATGGCTACACCTTC CASSQAPGGEGAYGYTF
TRBJ2-7 13 - TRBD1 TRBV27 TGTGCCAGCCGGGTCACAGGGGCCTACGAGCAGTACTTC CASRVTGAYEQYF
TRBJ1-2 13 - - TRBV30 TGTGCCTGGAGTTGGCAGGGGAAACCTGGCTACACCTTC CAWSWQGKPGYTF
TRBJ1-3 15 - TRBD1 TRBV6-5 TGTGCCAGCAGTAGGGGACAGGGGGTCAGTGGCACCATATATTTT CASSRGQGVSGTIYF
TRBJ1-2 16 - TRBD1 TRBV27 TGTGCCAGCAGTATGGGACAGGGAAAACCTCAAGACGGCTACACCTTC CASSMGQGKPQDGYTF
TRBJ1-1 14 - - TRBV25-1 TGTGCCAGCAGTGATTTGAAGGGAGCGGCTGAAGCTTTCTTT CASSDLKGAAEAFF
TRBJ2-3 16 - TRBD1 TRBV2 TGTGCCAGCAGTGAGGGGACAGACTCTCCATCGGATACGCAGTATTTT CASSEGTDSPSDTQYF
TRBJ2-5 15 - TRBD2 TRBV4-2 TGTGCCAGCAGCCAAGGGACTAGCGGGGTCGAGACCCAGTACTTC CASSQGTSGVETQYF
TRBJ2-3 15 - - TRBV7-6 TGTGCCAGCAGCAAGAGGGTAGTCAGCACAGATACGCAGTATTTT CASSKRVVSTDTQYF
TRBJ2-3 17 - - TRBV6-1 TGTGCCAGCAGAGAACGAGGGGGGGTAGGAGGGACAGATACGCAGTATTTT CASRERGGVGGTDTQYF
TRBJ2-6 19 - TRBD1 TRBV5-1 TGCGCCAGCAGCTTGGCCAAGGGGGCCCCTTACTCTGGGGCCAACGTCCTGACTTTC CASSLAKGAPYSGANVLTF
TRBJ2-7 16 - - TRBV4-1 TGCGCCAGCAGCCAAGTTTCTAGCCGACTCGCCTACGAGCAGTACTTC CASSQVSSRLAYEQYF
TRBJ2-7 14 - TRBD1 TRBV11-2 TGTGCCAGCAGCTTAGGGCACAGGGGCTACGAGCAGTACTTC CASSLGHRGYEQYF
TRBJ1-1 16 - TRBD1 TRBV5-1 TGCGCCAGCAGCTTTGGACAGGGGGTGATGAACACTGAAGCTTTCTTT CASSFGQGVMNTEAFF
TRBJ1-5 13 - - TRBV29-1 TGCAGCGTTGAAACGGGAGCAAATCAGCCCCAGCATTTT CSVETGANQPQHF
TRBJ2-3 16 - TRBD2 TRBV19 TGTGCCAGTAGTATAGCTCTGCTAGCGGGGGACCATACGCAGTATTTT CASSIALLAGDHTQYF
TRBJ1-5 15 - - TRBV18 TGTGCCAGCTCACCCGACAGTCTTAGCAATCAGCCCCAGCATTTT CASSPDSLSNQPQHF
TRBJ2-7 14 once TRBD1 TRBV7-3 TGTGCCAGCAGCTTAGGACAGGGGTCGGTCGAGCAGTACTTC CASSLGQGSVEQYF
TRBJ1-2 17 - - TRBV2 TGTGCCAGCAGTGAGATGGGGGCCGCAGGATTCGACTATGGCTACACCTTC CASSEMGAAGFDYGYTF
TRBJ2-7 15 - - TRBV2 TGTGCCAGCAGCGAACGGGGAGGGGGAGCCTACGAGCAGTACTTC CASSERGGGAYEQYF
TRBJ2-7 13 - TRBD1 TRBV7-2 TGTGCCAGCAGCTTCGGGACAGGGTACGAGCAGTACTTC CASSFGTGYEQYF
TRBJ1-1 15 - TRBD1 TRBV7-6 TGTGCCAGCAGCTTGGGGACAGGGCTGGGCACTGAAGCTTTCTTT CASSLGTGLGTEAFF
TRBJ2-1 15 - TRBD2 TRBV11-2 TGTGCCAGCAGGTTTAATAGCGGGGGAAGGAATGAGCAGTTCTTC CASRFNSGGRNEQFF
TRBJ2-7 14 - - TRBV7-2 TGTGCCAGCACCGAGGCGATCCAGGGGTACGAGCAGTACTTC CASTEAIQGYEQYF
TRBJ2-1 17 - TRBD1 TRBV9 TGTGCCAGCAGCGCCGGGACAGCGAGGGGCACATACAATGAGCAGTTCTTC CASSAGTARGTYNEQFF
TRBJ1-1 13 - TRBD1 TRBV6-1 TGTGCCAGCAGCGGACAGGCGAACACTGAAGCTTTCTTT CASSGQANTEAFF
TRBJ1-5 13 once - TRBV9 TGTGCCAGCAGCGCTACTAACAATCAGCCCCAGCATTTT CASSATNNQPQHF
TRBJ2-2 14 - TRBD1 TRBV5-6 TGTGCCAGCAGCTTTCTGACAGGGGCCGGGGAGCTGTTTTTT CASSFLTGAGELFF
TRBJ2-7 13 few TRBD1 TRBV4-3 TGCGCCAGCAGCCCCAGGACAGGCTACGAGCAGTACTTC CASSPRTGYEQYF
TRBJ2-3 15 - - TRBV19 TGTGCCAGTAGTATCCTAGCGTATAGCACAGATACGCAGTATTTT CASSILAYSTDTQYF
TRBJ2-7 19 - TRBD2 TRBV4-3 TGCGCCAGCAGCCAAGATAAGCAACTAGCGGGGGGGCCTGACTACGAGCAGTACTTC CASSQDKQLAGGPDYEQYF
TRBJ1-6 15 - - TRBV6-5 TGTGCCAGCGCAACCAGAGGGAGGTATAATTCACCCCTCCACTTT CASATRGRYNSPLHF
TRBJ1-3 15 - - TRBV5-6 TGTGCCAGCAGCTCCGACAGCCTCTCTGGAAACACCATATATTTT CASSSDSLSGNTIYF
TRBJ2-7 14 - TRBD1 TRBV4-3 TGCGCCAGCAGCCAAGATCAGGGGGCGTATGCGCAGTACTTC CASSQDQGAYAQYF
TRBJ1-6 15 - - TRBV7-9 TGTGCCAGCAGCTTAGTGAGGTCAGTTCCTTCACCCCTCCACTTT CASSLVRSVPSPLHF
TRBJ2-3 15 - - TRBV6-1 TGTGCCAGCAGTGAAGAGTACCAGAGCACAGATACGCAGTATTTT CASSEEYQSTDTQYF
TRBJ1-1 13 - TRBD1 TRBV29-1 TGCAGCGTTGGGGACAGGGCGAACACTGAAGCTTTCTTT CSVGDRANTEAFF
TRBJ2-3 15 - - TRBV5-1 TGCGCCAGCAGCTCAGGCAGAGGGTGGACAGATACGCAGTATTTT CASSSGRGWTDTQYF
TRBJ2-7 16 - TRBD1 TRBV2 TGTGCCAGCAGGGTGATTGTAGGACAGGGCCCTGGCGAGCAGTACTTC CASRVIVGQGPGEQYF
TRBJ1-3 14 once - TRBV19 TGTGCCAGTAGTATCGGTTTAACTGGAAACACCATATATTTT CASSIGLTGNTIYF
TRBJ1-1 12 - - TRBV29-1 TGCAGCGTCGGGGGAGCCGAGACTGAAGCTTTCTTT CSVGGAETEAFF
TRBJ2-1 13 - TRBD1 TRBV6-5 TGTGCCAGCAATACAGGGGGCGTAGCGGAGCAGTTCTTC CASNTGGVAEQFF